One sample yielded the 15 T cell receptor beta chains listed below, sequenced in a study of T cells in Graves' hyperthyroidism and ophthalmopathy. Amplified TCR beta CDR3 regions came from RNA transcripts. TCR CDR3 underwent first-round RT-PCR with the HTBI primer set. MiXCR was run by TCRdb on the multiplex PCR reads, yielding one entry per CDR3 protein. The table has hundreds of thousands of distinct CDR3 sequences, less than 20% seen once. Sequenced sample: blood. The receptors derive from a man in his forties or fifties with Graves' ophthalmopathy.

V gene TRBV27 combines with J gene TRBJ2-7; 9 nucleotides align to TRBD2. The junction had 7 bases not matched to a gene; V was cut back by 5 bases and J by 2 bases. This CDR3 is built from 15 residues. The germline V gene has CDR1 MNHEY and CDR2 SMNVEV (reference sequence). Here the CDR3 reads CASSPLAGAAYEQYF. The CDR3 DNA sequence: TGTGCCAGCAGTCCTTTAGCGGGAGCCGCCTACGAGCAGTACTTC.

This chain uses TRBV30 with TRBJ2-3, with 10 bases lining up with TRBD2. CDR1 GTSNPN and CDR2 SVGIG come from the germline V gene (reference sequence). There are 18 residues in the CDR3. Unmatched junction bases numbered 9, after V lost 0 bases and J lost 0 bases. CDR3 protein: CAWSVGPGLASSTDTQYF. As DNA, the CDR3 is TGTGCCTGGAGTGTAGGCCCGGGACTAGCGTCTAGCACAGATACGCAGTATTTT.

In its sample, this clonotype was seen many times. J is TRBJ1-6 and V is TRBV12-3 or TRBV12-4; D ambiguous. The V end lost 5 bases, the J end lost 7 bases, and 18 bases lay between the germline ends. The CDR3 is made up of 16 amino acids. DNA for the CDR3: TGTGCCAGCAGTCCAGCCACGAGCACGGCAAATTCACCCCTCCACTTT. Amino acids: CASSPATSTANSPLHF.

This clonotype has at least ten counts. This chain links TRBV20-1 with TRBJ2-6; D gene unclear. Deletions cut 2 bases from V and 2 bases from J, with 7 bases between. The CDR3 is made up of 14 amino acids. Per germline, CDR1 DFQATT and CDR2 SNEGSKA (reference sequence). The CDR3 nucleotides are TGCAGTGCTAGACCGGCAGCTGGGGCCAACGTCCTGACTTTC. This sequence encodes CSARPAAGANVLTF.

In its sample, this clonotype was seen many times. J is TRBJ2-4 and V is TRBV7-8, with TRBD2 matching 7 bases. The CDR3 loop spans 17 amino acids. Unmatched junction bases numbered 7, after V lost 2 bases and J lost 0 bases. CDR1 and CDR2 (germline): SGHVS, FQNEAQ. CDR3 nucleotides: TGTGCCAGCAGCTTATTGGGGCGGGAGATAGCCAAAAACATTCAGTACTTC. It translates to CASSLLGREIAKNIQYF.

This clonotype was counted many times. This chain's CDR3 is CSAITGGDYEQYF. The CDR3 nucleotides are TGCAGTGCTATAACAGGGGGAGACTACGAGCAGTACTTC. The V and J genes are TRBV20-1 and TRBJ2-7; 8 bases fit TRBD1. CDR1 and CDR2 (germline): DFQATT, SNEGSKA (reference sequence). CDR3 length equals 13 residues. With V trimmed by 4 bases and J by 3 bases, 5 bases remained unmatched.

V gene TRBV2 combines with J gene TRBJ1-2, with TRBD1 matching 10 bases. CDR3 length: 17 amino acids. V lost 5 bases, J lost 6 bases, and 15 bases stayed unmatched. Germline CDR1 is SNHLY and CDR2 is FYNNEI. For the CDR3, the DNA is TGTGCCAGCAGTCCAGCCCTTACCTTGACAGGGGGCGATGGCTACACCTTC. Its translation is CASSPALTLTGGDGYTF.

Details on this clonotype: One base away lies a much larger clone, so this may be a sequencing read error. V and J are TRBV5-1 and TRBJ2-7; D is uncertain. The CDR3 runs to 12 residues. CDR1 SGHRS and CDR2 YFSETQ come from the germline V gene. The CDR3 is CASSSYSYGQYF. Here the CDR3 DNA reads TGCGCCAGCAGCTCATATTCCTACGGGCAGTACTTC.

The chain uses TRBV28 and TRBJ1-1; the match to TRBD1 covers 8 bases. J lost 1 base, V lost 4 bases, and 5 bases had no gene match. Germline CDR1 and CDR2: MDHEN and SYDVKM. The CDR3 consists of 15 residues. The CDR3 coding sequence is TGTGCCAGCAGTTCTCCCGGGACAGGGAACACTGAAGCTTTCTTT. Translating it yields CASSSPGTGNTEAFF.

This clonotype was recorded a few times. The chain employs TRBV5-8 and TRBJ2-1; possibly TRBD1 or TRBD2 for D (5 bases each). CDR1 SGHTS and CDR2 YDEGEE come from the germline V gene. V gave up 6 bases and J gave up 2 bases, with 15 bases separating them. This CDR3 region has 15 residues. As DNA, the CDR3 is TGTGCCAGCACGCCCACGAGGGGAACCTACAATGAGCAGTTCTTC. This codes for CASTPTRGTYNEQFF.

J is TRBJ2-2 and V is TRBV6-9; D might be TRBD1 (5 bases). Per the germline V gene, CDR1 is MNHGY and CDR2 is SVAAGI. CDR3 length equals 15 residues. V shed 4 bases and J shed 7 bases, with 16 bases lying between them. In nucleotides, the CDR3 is TGTGCCAGCAGTTTGACAGTTCAAGGGCACGGGGAGCTGTTTTTT. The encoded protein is CASSLTVQGHGELFF.

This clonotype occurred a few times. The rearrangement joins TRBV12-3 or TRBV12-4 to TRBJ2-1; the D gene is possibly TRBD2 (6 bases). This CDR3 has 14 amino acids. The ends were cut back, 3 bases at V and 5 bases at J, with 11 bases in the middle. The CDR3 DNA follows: TGTGCCAGCAGTTTTGGCGGGATCCACAATGAGCAGTTCTTC. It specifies CASSFGGIHNEQFF.

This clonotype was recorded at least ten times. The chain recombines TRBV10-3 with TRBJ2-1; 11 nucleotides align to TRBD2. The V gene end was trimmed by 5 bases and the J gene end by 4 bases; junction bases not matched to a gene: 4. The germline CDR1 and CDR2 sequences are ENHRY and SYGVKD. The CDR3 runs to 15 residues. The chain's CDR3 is CAISLTSGDYNEQFF. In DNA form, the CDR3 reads TGTGCCATCAGTCTGACTAGCGGGGATTACAATGAGCAGTTCTTC.

CDR3 sequence (DNA): TGTGCCAGCAGCCAACTAGCGGGAGAAGGGGAGCTGTTTTTT. This translates into CASSQLAGEGELFF. The J gene is TRBJ2-2, the V gene TRBV6-1, with TRBD2 matching 11 bases. CDR1 and CDR2 from the germline V gene are MNHNS and SASEGT. V gave up 6 bases and J gave up 8 bases; unmatched junction bases: 5. CDR3 size: 14 residues.

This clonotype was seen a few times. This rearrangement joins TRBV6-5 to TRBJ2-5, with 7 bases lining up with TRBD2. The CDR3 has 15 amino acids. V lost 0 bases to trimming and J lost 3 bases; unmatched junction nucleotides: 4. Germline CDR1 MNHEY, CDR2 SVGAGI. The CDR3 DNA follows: TGTGCCAGCAGTTACTCGAGTGCGGGAGAAGAGACCCAGTACTTC. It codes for CASSYSSAGEETQYF.